These T cell receptor beta chains were read from a single sample in a study of blood T cell repertoires in COVID-19. Profiling relied on immunoSEQ multiplex PCR, and the TCRdb table lists in-frame clones only, not all of them. The sample yields over 250,000 clones, about 85% seen once. Sequencing was done on a sample of peripheral blood. The receptors come from a human donor in a cohort sampled during active COVID-19. Both conserved end residues are part of each CDR3. A D gene is named only where the DNA matches it firmly. Not all rows give a size; the values are once, few, many and, for expanded clones, a class.

D	V	J	size	length	CDR3	DNA
.	TRBV4-3	TRBJ1-3	.	14	CASSQEPGTNTIYF	TGCGCCAGCAGCCAAGAACCAGGTACTAACACCATATATTTT
TRBD1	TRBV4-1	TRBJ1-1	.	17	CASSDWDRGQMNTEAFF	TGCGCCAGCAGCGACTGGGACAGGGGGCAGATGAACACTGAAGCTTTCTTT
TRBD1	TRBV4-3	TRBJ2-7	.	14	CASSYRDRVGEQYF	TGCGCCAGCAGCTACCGGGACAGGGTTGGCGAGCAGTACTTC
TRBD1	TRBV30	TRBJ2-7	.	16	CAWSAPRTGNPYEQYF	TGTGCCTGGAGTGCCCCCCGGACAGGGAATCCCTACGAGCAGTACTTC
.	TRBV4-2	TRBJ1-6	.	16	CASSGVTGTQDSPLHF	TGTGCCAGCAGCGGAGTCACCGGGACTCAAGACTCACCCCTCCACTTT
.	TRBV12-3/TRBV12-4	TRBJ2-7	.	11	CASGPRYEQYF	TGTGCCAGCGGGCCCAGGTACGAGCAGTACTTC
TRBD1	TRBV18	TRBJ1-5	.	15	CASSLTGQSNQPQHF	TGTGCCAGCTCCTTGACGGGACAGAGCAATCAGCCCCAGCATTTT
.	TRBV6-5	TRBJ1-5	.	14	CASSYPGRAQPQHF	TGTGCCAGCAGTTACCCCGGCAGGGCTCAGCCCCAGCATTTT
.	TRBV7-2	TRBJ1-1	.	12	CASSFRDIEAFF	TGTGCCAGCAGCTTCCGGGACATTGAAGCTTTCTTT
.	TRBV4-2	TRBJ1-2	.	15	CASSQEIRGNYGYTF	TGTGCCAGCAGCCAAGAGATTCGGGGTAACTATGGCTACACCTTC
.	TRBV30	TRBJ1-6	.	14	CAWSLWEGHSPLHF	TGTGCCTGGAGCCTTTGGGAGGGGCACTCACCCCTCCACTTT
.	TRBV7-2	TRBJ2-2	few	15	CASRTREGGPGELFF	TGTGCCAGCAGAACCCGCGAGGGTGGGCCCGGGGAGCTGTTTTTT
TRBD1	TRBV30	TRBJ1-2	.	16	CACLEGTGRGRNGYTF	TGTGCCTGCCTTGAGGGGACAGGGAGAGGGAGAAATGGCTACACCTTC
TRBD1	TRBV28	TRBJ1-4	.	12	CASSLNQGELFF	TGTGCCAGCAGTCTTAACCAGGGGGAACTGTTTTTT
.	TRBV18	TRBJ2-5	.	14	CASSFRGRKETQYF	TGTGCCAGCTCCTTTAGAGGGCGCAAAGAGACCCAGTACTTC
.	TRBV20-1	TRBJ1-2	many	14	CSASIGYGNYGYTF	TGCAGTGCTAGTATCGGGTATGGGAACTATGGCTACACCTTC
.	TRBV19	TRBJ2-3	.	15	CASRSQGILTDTQYF	TGTGCCAGTCGATCCCAGGGTATTCTCACAGATACGCAGTATTTT
.	TRBV11-3	TRBJ2-3	.	13	CASSLGFLDTQYF	TGTGCCAGCAGCTTAGGTTTCTTGGATACGCAGTATTTT
TRBD2	TRBV9	TRBJ2-7	few	14	CASSEGLGGYEQYF	TGTGCCAGCAGCGAAGGACTAGGCGGGTACGAGCAGTACTTC
TRBD1	TRBV30	TRBJ2-3	.	17	CAWSVVLGTGPSDTQYF	TGTGCCTGGAGTGTAGTCCTCGGGACAGGGCCTTCAGATACGCAGTATTTT
TRBD2	TRBV5-1	TRBJ2-5	once	15	CASSLKQTSRETQYF	TGCGCCAGCAGCCTTAAACAGACTAGCAGGGAGACCCAGTACTTC
.	TRBV18	TRBJ2-3	.	16	CASSPPVGTSTDTQYF	TGTGCCAGCTCACCCCCGGTGGGGACTAGCACAGATACGCAGTATTTT
.	TRBV4-3	TRBJ2-3	.	18	CASSQDPAAQFAPDTQYF	TGCGCCAGCAGCCAAGACCCAGCCGCACAGTTTGCCCCAGATACGCAGTATTTT
.	TRBV30	TRBJ1-2	.	13	CAWSGQPYYGYTF	TGTGCCTGGAGTGGACAGCCGTACTATGGCTACACCTTC
.	TRBV21-1	TRBJ2-3	.	10	CAKTGTGGYF	TGTGCCAAGACCGGGACAGGGGGTTATTTT
.	TRBV27	TRBJ1-2	.	16	CASSSPGGAGNYGYTF	TGTGCCAGCAGTTCTCCCGGGGGTGCGGGAAACTATGGCTACACCTTC
.	TRBV7-9	TRBJ2-1	.	13	CASSTLAVNEQFF	TGTGCCAGCAGCACGTTAGCGGTCAATGAGCAGTTCTTC
TRBD1	TRBV19	TRBJ1-2	once	16	CASSIGSRGPNYGYTF	TGTGCCAGTAGTATTGGCAGTAGGGGGCCTAACTATGGCTACACCTTC
TRBD1	TRBV27	TRBJ1-6	.	12	CASSDRGSPLHF	TGTGCCAGCAGCGACAGGGGTTCACCCCTCCACTTT
.	TRBV4-2	TRBJ2-1	.	15	CASSRQRNSYNEQFF	TGTGCCAGCAGCCGACAGCGAAACTCCTACAATGAGCAGTTCTTC
.	TRBV28	TRBJ2-1	.	13	CASSPPASFEQFF	TGTGCCAGCAGTCCACCCGCTAGCTTTGAGCAGTTCTTC
TRBD1	TRBV28	TRBJ1-2	.	15	CASSPPGQGAGGYTF	TGTGCCAGCAGCCCACCCGGACAGGGCGCTGGTGGCTACACCTTC
.	TRBV7-2	TRBJ2-3	.	15	CASSLAGLSTDTQYF	TGTGCCAGCAGCTTGGCGGGACTCAGCACAGATACGCAGTATTTT
.	TRBV2	TRBJ1-2	.	13	CASSGGTSDGYTF	TGTGCCAGCAGCGGAGGGACGTCCGATGGCTACACCTTC
TRBD1	TRBV12-3/TRBV12-4	TRBJ1-1	.	13	CASAVPGTGEAFF	TGTGCCAGCGCCGTACCCGGGACAGGGGAAGCTTTCTTT
.	TRBV27	TRBJ1-1	.	15	CASSPPQGVNTEAFF	TGTGCCAGCAGTCCCCCCCAGGGCGTGAACACTGAAGCTTTCTTT
.	TRBV9	TRBJ2-7	.	12	CASSVSFGEQYF	TGTGCCAGCAGCGTTAGCTTTGGCGAGCAGTACTTC
.	TRBV6-1	TRBJ1-2	.	14	CASSEGAGLGGYTF	TGTGCCAGCAGTGAAGGGGCCGGCCTTGGAGGCTACACCTTC
TRBD2	TRBV5-1	TRBJ2-5	.	16	CASSLEPGTSYETQYF	TGCGCCAGCAGCTTGGAGCCAGGGACTAGCTATGAGACCCAGTACTTC
TRBD2	TRBV25-1	TRBJ2-7	.	13	CASSLAGSNEQYF	TGTGCCAGCAGTCTAGCGGGTAGCAACGAGCAGTACTTC
.	TRBV29-1	TRBJ1-1	.	14	CSAEPPARNTEAFF	TGCAGCGCGGAGCCTCCAGCGAGGAACACTGAAGCTTTCTTT
.	TRBV29-1	TRBJ2-1	few	13	CSAGGDSYNEQFF	TGCAGTGCCGGGGGAGATTCCTACAATGAGCAGTTCTTC
.	TRBV19	TRBJ2-3	.	16	CASSIGHAGGTDTQYF	TGTGCCAGTAGTATAGGGCACGCCGGAGGCACAGATACGCAGTATTTT
.	TRBV20-1	TRBJ2-7	.	11	CSALSPLEQYF	TGCAGTGCCCTTTCCCCCCTCGAGCAGTACTTC
.	TRBV19	TRBJ1-5	.	14	CASSLPTYNQPQHF	TGTGCCAGTAGTTTGCCAACTTACAATCAGCCCCAGCATTTT
.	TRBV5-1	TRBJ1-2	.	13	CASSESLNYGYTF	TGCGCCAGCAGCGAGTCGCTAAACTATGGCTACACCTTC
.	TRBV18	TRBJ1-2	.	16	CASSPARELTNYGYTF	TGTGCCAGCTCCCCAGCTCGGGAACTCACTAACTATGGCTACACCTTC
.	TRBV2	TRBJ2-7	.	15	CASSERSGPTYEQYF	TGTGCCAGCAGTGAAAGGAGCGGACCAACCTACGAGCAGTACTTC
TRBD2	TRBV4-1	TRBJ2-1	.	16	CASSHRSGSYGNEQFF	TGCGCCAGCAGCCACAGAAGCGGGAGTTACGGCAATGAGCAGTTCTTC
TRBD1	TRBV28	TRBJ1-2	.	12	CASRPTGAGYTF	TGTGCCAGCAGACCCACAGGGGCTGGCTACACCTTC
TRBD2	TRBV5-1	TRBJ2-1	once	15	CASSASGTSGSLEFF	TGCGCCAGCAGCGCGTCCGGGACTAGCGGGAGTCTTGAGTTCTTC
.	TRBV7-8	TRBJ2-5	.	15	CASSVRLISQETQYF	TGTGCCAGCAGCGTCCGACTGATTTCACAAGAGACCCAGTACTTC
.	TRBV5-1	TRBJ2-7	once	15	CASSLVGDGTYEQYF	TGCGCCAGCAGCTTGGTGGGCGACGGAACCTACGAGCAGTACTTC
TRBD1	TRBV6-5	TRBJ1-6	.	15	CASSYEGTVNSPLHF	TGTGCCAGCAGTTACGAGGGGACAGTAAATTCACCCCTCCACTTT
.	TRBV28	TRBJ1-2	once	12	CASTETVGGYTF	TGTGCCAGCACCGAAACGGTCGGGGGCTACACCTTC